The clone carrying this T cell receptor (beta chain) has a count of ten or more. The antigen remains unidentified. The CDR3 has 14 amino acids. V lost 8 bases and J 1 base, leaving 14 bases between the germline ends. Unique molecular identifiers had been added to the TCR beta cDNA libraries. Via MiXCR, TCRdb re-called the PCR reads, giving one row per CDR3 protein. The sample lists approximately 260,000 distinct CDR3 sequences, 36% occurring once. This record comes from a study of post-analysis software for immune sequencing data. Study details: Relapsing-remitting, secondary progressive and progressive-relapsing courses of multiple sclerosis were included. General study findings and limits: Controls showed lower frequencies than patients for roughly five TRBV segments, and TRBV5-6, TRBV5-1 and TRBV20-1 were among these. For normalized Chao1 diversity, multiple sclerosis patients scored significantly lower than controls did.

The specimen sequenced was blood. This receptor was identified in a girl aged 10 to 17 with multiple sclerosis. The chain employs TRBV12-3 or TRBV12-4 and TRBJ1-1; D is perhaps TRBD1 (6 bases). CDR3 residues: CASGPRGTNTEAFF. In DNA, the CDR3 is TGTGCCAGCGGGCCTAGGGGGACGAACACTGAAGCTTTCTTT.